This T cell receptor beta chain comes out of a study of beta chain features in type 1 diabetes. With regard to this clone: Its antigen is currently unknown.

Study findings and constraints: Type 1 diabetes patients showed a moderate but significant shortening of TCRB CDR3s in all four CD4+ subsets.

The ends were cut back, 3 bases at V and 1 base at J, with 11 bases in the middle. This CDR3 has 14 amino acids. Per germline, CDR1 GTSNPN and CDR2 SVGIG (reference sequence). Every bit of the isolated RNA underwent reverse transcription, so sequencing read expressed TCRB transcripts. Sequenced by immunoSEQ multiplex PCR; TCRdb stores in-frame clones only, minus some. The sample has under 850,000 clones; around an eighth are singletons. The receptor comes from a man younger than 30 with type 1 diabetes. The source material was naive CD4+ T cells from blood. The chain has TRBV30 and TRBJ2-3; possibly TRBD1 or TRBD2 for D (6 bases each). This chain's CDR3 is CAWRLGGGTDTQYF. Here the CDR3 DNA reads TGTGCCTGGAGATTGGGGGGCGGCACAGATACGCAGTATTTT.